Presented here are 31 T cell receptor beta chains from one specimen sequenced in a study of monozygotic twins with inflammatory bowel disease. From the 5' RACE reads, TCRdb lists one entry per CDR3 protein and no DNA. The specimen's table records hundreds of thousands of distinct CDR3 sequences. Material: blood. The receptor set was obtained from a human donor with ulcerative colitis or Crohn's disease, or a healthy co-twin of an affected twin (not recorded which).

The chain joins TRBV3-1 to TRBJ1-2. The germline V gene encodes CDR1 LGHDT and CDR2 YNNKEL (reference sequence). The CDR3 is 15 amino acids. The CDR3 sequence: CASSQQVEDYYGYTF.

The V call is TRBV5-1, the J call TRBJ2-5; absent DNA, TCRdb's TRBD1 call cannot be checked. This CDR3 is built from 16 residues. Germline CDR1 is SGHRS and CDR2 is YFSETQ. The CDR3 spells CASSGNRVSSQETQYF.

The genes are TRBV7-2 and TRBJ2-1; TCRdb picks TRBD2, but there is no DNA to check that call. The germline gives CDR1 SGHTA, CDR2 FQGNSA. CDR3 length: 16 amino acids. CDR3: CASSTGLAGAYNEQFF. Full variable domain (outside the CDR3, taken from reference TRBV7-2 and TRBJ2-1): GAGVSQSPSNKVTEKGKDVELRCDPISGHTALYWYRQSLGQGLEFLIYFQGNSAPDKSGLPSDRFSAERTGGSVSTLTIQRTQQEDSAVYLCASSTGLAGAYNEQFFGPGTRLTVL.

The genes are TRBV7-6 and TRBJ1-6; TCRdb outputs TRBD1, but without DNA this stays unchecked. This CDR3 has 19 residues. Germline V gene sequence: CDR1 SGHVS, CDR2 FNYEAQ. This CDR3 reads CASSLDLPGGSSYNSPLHF.

The rearrangement links TRBV7-6 to TRBJ2-7; TCRdb designates TRBD1, a call that cannot be tested without DNA. Germline CDR1 reads SGHVS; CDR2 reads FNYEAQ. This CDR3 spans 16 amino acids. CDR3 amino acids: CAPGARGRGSSYEQYF.

The CDR3 sequence: CSASGSLNTEAFF. The chain is built from TRBV20-1 and TRBJ1-1; TCRdb's D gene call, TRBD1, goes unchecked for lack of DNA. The CDR3 contains 13 residues. Germline V gene lookup returns CDR1 DFQATT and CDR2 SNEGSKA (reference sequence).

The chain employs TRBV7-3 and TRBJ1-1. The CDR3 is 13 residues long. CDR1 SGHTA and CDR2 FQGTGA come from the germline V gene. The CDR3 spells CASSWREGTEAFF.

The V and J genes are TRBV20-1 and TRBJ2-1; TCRdb's D gene call, TRBD2, goes unchecked for lack of DNA. Germline CDR1 DFQATT, CDR2 SNEGSKA (reference sequence). The CDR3 spans 14 residues. The CDR3: CSAGRGGTYNEQFF.

The J gene is TRBJ2-7, the V gene TRBV7-2; no DNA is available, so the TRBD1 call from TCRdb remains unchecked. This CDR3 spans 16 amino acids. The germline V gene has CDR1 SGHTA and CDR2 FQGNSA. This chain's CDR3 is CASSLQGPGVGYEQYF.

The chain is built from TRBV29-1 and TRBJ2-1. CDR3 length equals 13 residues. Looked up from germline, CDR1 is SQVTM and CDR2 is ANQGSEA. The CDR3 loop reads CSGKQGFLNEQFF.

The V call is TRBV5-8, the J call TRBJ2-1; lacking DNA, the TRBD1 call made by TCRdb goes unchecked. Germline V gene data show CDR1 as SGHTS and CDR2 as YDEGEE. The CDR3 is made up of 14 amino acids. Here the CDR3 reads CASSLNFQGSEQFF.

The CDR3 sequence is CASSRRGAATYEQYF. This chain links TRBV5-6 with TRBJ2-7; the TCRdb call, TRBD1, lacks DNA for checking. This CDR3 comprises 15 residues. In germline, CDR1 is SGHDT, CDR2 YYEEEE.

V gene TRBV9 combines with J gene TRBJ2-7; the D gene TCRdb calls, TRBD1, cannot be checked with no DNA. The germline gives CDR1 SGDLS, CDR2 YYNGEE. This CDR3 contains 14 residues. The chain's CDR3 is CASSAQDSRYEQYF.

This sequence joins TRBV4-1 and TRBJ1-3; TCRdb's D gene call, TRBD1, goes unchecked for lack of DNA. This CDR3 has 20 residues. The germline CDR1 and CDR2 sequences are MGHRA and YSYEKL. The CDR3: CASSQDGGLVFRGLGNTIYF.

The chain uses TRBV9 and TRBJ1-5. The CDR3 loop spans 13 amino acids. From germline, CDR1 is SGDLS and CDR2 YYNGEE. CDR3: CASSVDGSQPQHF.

V gene TRBV30 combines with J gene TRBJ2-3. This CDR3 contains 12 residues. Germline V gene data show CDR1 as GTSNPN and CDR2 as SVGIG (reference sequence). CDR3 residues: CAWSPAVDTQYF.

This chain connects TRBV18 to TRBJ2-7; lacking DNA, the TRBD2 call made by TCRdb goes unchecked. This CDR3 is 17 amino acids long. Germline CDR1 is KGHSH and CDR2 is LQKENI. The CDR3 reads CASSPSRGATRTYEQYF. The variable domain in full, with the rest retrieved from reference TRBV18 and TRBJ2-7, is NAGVMQNPRHLVRRRGQEARLRCSPMKGHSHVYWYRQLPEEGLKFMVYLQKENIIDESGMPKERFSAEFPKEGPSILRIQQVVRGDSAAYFCASSPSRGATRTYEQYFGPGTRLTVT.

This chain uses TRBV20-1 with TRBJ2-1; lacking DNA, the TRBD2 call made by TCRdb goes unchecked. This CDR3 spans 15 amino acids. CDR1 is DFQATT, CDR2 SNEGSKA, per germline (reference sequence). The CDR3 loop reads CSARTSGRGPNEQFF.

The gene calls are TRBV5-1 and TRBJ2-7; the TCRdb D gene call, TRBD2, has no DNA to confirm it. Per germline, CDR1 SGHRS and CDR2 YFSETQ. CDR3 size: 16 residues. The chain's CDR3 is CASSFNFGEGDYEQYF.

V is TRBV7-9 and J is TRBJ2-1; TCRdb's D gene call, TRBD2, goes unchecked for lack of DNA. CDR1 SEHNR and CDR2 FQNEAQ come from the germline V gene (reference sequence). The CDR3 covers 15 residues. CDR3 sequence: CASSLTSGAVNEQFF. The full variable domain, with the rest looked up from reference TRBV7-9 and TRBJ2-1, is DTGVSQNPRHKITKRGQNVTFRCDPISEHNRLYWYRQTLGQGPEFLTYFQNEAQLEKSRLLSDRFSAERPKGSFSTLEIQRTEQGDSAMYLCASSLTSGAVNEQFFGPGTRLTVL.

The chain couples TRBV5-5 to TRBJ1-5; TCRdb picks TRBD1, but there is no DNA to check that call. The CDR3 length is 16 residues. CDR1 is SGHKS and CDR2 is YYEKEE in the germline V gene (reference sequence). CDR3 sequence: CASSLRSSGGNHPQHF.

V and J are TRBV2 and TRBJ2-1; no DNA is available, so the TRBD1 call from TCRdb remains unchecked. The CDR3 runs to 14 residues. Germline CDR1 is SNHLY and CDR2 is FYNNEI. Here the CDR3 reads CASSLSLGNNEQFF.

The chain combines TRBV6-2 or TRBV6-3 with TRBJ2-1; lacking DNA, the TRBD2 call made by TCRdb goes unchecked. The CDR3 sequence is 17 residues long. CDR1 is MNHEY, CDR2 SVGEGT, per germline. The CDR3 spells CASSYPLGLATYNEQFF.

The rearrangement joins TRBV12-3 or TRBV12-4 to TRBJ2-7. The CDR3 is made up of 14 amino acids. CDR3 loop: CASRVAGGSYEQYF.

The chain employs TRBV9 and TRBJ1-5; absent DNA, TCRdb's TRBD1 call cannot be checked. The CDR3 sequence is 14 residues long. CDR1 and CDR2 from the germline V gene are SGDLS and YYNGEE. The CDR3 sequence is CASSDTGGNQPQHF.

The rearrangement joins TRBV27 to TRBJ2-2; as DNA is missing, the TRBD1 call by TCRdb cannot be tested. In germline, CDR1 is MNHEY, CDR2 SMNVEV (reference sequence). The CDR3 consists of 16 residues. The CDR3 here is CASTTLDTLNTGELFF.

The J gene is TRBJ1-6, the V gene TRBV20-1; TCRdb's assignment of TRBD1 cannot be checked, as there is no DNA. Germline assignment: CDR1 DFQATT and CDR2 SNEGSKA (reference sequence). The CDR3 has 15 amino acids. The CDR3 loop reads CSARDDTGLYSPLHF.

V and J are TRBV3-1 and TRBJ2-7; TCRdb's assignment of TRBD1 cannot be checked, as there is no DNA. Germline-derived CDR1 and CDR2 are LGHDT and YNNKEL (reference sequence). This CDR3 is built from 14 residues. This CDR3 reads CASSQDAGGHEQYF.

V is TRBV21-1 and J is TRBJ2-7; TCRdb gives TRBD2 as the D gene, but with no DNA this cannot be confirmed. TRBV21-1 is marked as a pseudogene. This CDR3 comprises 14 residues. The chain's CDR3 is CASTKVAGVAEQYF.

The rearrangement links TRBV11-3 to TRBJ2-1; TCRdb names TRBD2, which stays unverified in the absence of DNA. CDR1 is SGHNT and CDR2 is YENEEA in the germline V gene. This CDR3 region has 15 residues. CDR3: CASSKRASVSHEQFF.

V gene TRBV5-1 combines with J gene TRBJ2-5; no DNA is available, so the TRBD1 call from TCRdb remains unchecked. CDR1 is SGHRS, CDR2 YFSETQ, per germline. The CDR3 loop spans 15 amino acids. The CDR3 region is CASSRDRGLGETQYF.